The 19 T cell receptor beta chains below all came from one sample that was sequenced in a study of beta chain features in type 1 diabetes. Of the isolated RNA, all was reverse transcribed, and so the sequenced material was expressed TCRB transcripts. Profiled with immunoSEQ multiplex PCR; TCRdb holds only in-frame clones, not every one. The sample has around 300,000 clones; 12% to 15% are singletons. Sample: central memory CD4+ T cells from blood. The receptors here all came from a man aged 30 to 45 in good health.

V is TRBV25-1 and J is TRBJ1-1, with 8 bases identical to TRBD1. The CDR3 contains 13 residues. Germline-derived CDR1 and CDR2 are MGHDK and SYGVNS. V shed 6 bases, J shed 4 bases, and the junction held 4 bases outside the gene matches. CDR3 coding DNA: TGTGCCAGCAGCGATACAGGGGGCACTGAAGCTTTCTTT. This codes for CASSDTGGTEAFF.

The CDR3 loop reads CASSGTTSYEQYV. The DNA for the CDR3 is TGCGCCAGCAGTGGGACTACCTCCTACGAGCAGTACGTC. The genes are TRBV4-3 and TRBJ2-7; 7 bases agree with TRBD2. The CDR3 is 13 amino acids. CDR1 is LGHNA, CDR2 YSLEER, per germline. V trimming: 6 bases; J trimming: 0 bases; junction bases outside the gene matches: 2.

The table lists this clone with a few counts. J is TRBJ2-7 and V is TRBV6-5, with TRBD2 identical over 7 bases. The CDR3 length is 14 residues. With 9 bases clipped from V and 3 bases from J, the junction kept 11 bases outside the gene matches. The germline V gene encodes CDR1 MNHEY and CDR2 SVGAGI. The CDR3 DNA reads TGTGCCAGTGGGAGCACTAGCGAAAGCTACGAGCAGTACGTC. Protein product: CASGSTSESYEQYV.

This clone was counted many times. This sequence joins TRBV5-1 and TRBJ1-1; D is possibly TRBD1 (6 bases). V was shortened by 1 base and J by 2 bases, with 9 bases between the two germline ends. Per germline, CDR1 SGHRS and CDR2 YFSETQ. This CDR3 region has 14 residues. CDR3: CASSLNRDNTEAFF. The CDR3 DNA is TGCGCCAGCAGCTTGAACAGGGACAACACTGAAGCTTTCTTT.

This clone was detected only a few times. V gene TRBV7-2 combines with J gene TRBJ2-2; 14 positions agree with TRBD2. Unmatched junction bases numbered 8, after V lost 8 bases and J lost 6 bases. This CDR3 has 16 residues. Per the germline V gene, CDR1 is SGHTA and CDR2 is FQGNSA. DNA for the CDR3: TGTGCCAGCGCCTTCCGACTAGCGGGAGGGGCCGGGGAGCTGTTTTTT. The encoded protein is CASAFRLAGGAGELFF.

This clone was detected a few times. This rearrangement joins TRBV5-6 to TRBJ2-3, with 7 bases that match TRBD2. Per the germline V gene, CDR1 is SGHDT and CDR2 is YYEEEE. Trimming at V came to 0 bases and at J to 4 bases, leaving 5 bases not matched to a gene. The CDR3 is 15 residues long. The CDR3 spells CASSLAAGAADTQYF. Here the CDR3 DNA reads TGTGCCAGCAGCTTGGCGGCGGGAGCAGCAGATACGCAGTATTTT.

The CDR3 region is CASSRDSNTEAFF. CDR3 bases: TGTGCCAGCAGCCGGGACAGTAACACTGAAGCTTTCTTT. This chain connects TRBV11-3 to TRBJ1-1; 7 nucleotides line up with TRBD1. The CDR3 consists of 13 residues. V trimming: 5 bases; J trimming: 2 bases; junction bases outside the gene matches: 2. Germline-derived CDR1 and CDR2 are SGHNT and YENEEA.

The rearrangement links TRBV2 to TRBJ1-1, with D unclear. The CDR3 spans 10 residues. Germline V gene sequence: CDR1 SNHLY, CDR2 FYNNEI. The V end lost 8 bases, the J end lost 7 bases, and 8 bases lay between the germline ends. CDR3 nucleotides: TGTGCCAGCGCTGAGGGTGAAGCTTTCTTT. It specifies CASAEGEAFF. The full variable domain, in which reference TRBV2 and TRBJ1-1 provide the parts outside the CDR3, is EPEVTQTPSHQVTQMGQEVILRCVPISNHLYFYWYRQILGQKVEFLVSFYNNEISEKSEIFDDQFSVERPDGSNFTLKIRSTKLEDSAMYFCASAEGEAFFGQGTRLTVV.

This clone was seen repeatedly, ten times or more. The chain has TRBV18 and TRBJ2-2, with a possible D match to TRBD1 (6 bases). Trimming pared 6 bases from V and 0 bases from J, leaving 23 bases between. CDR1 and CDR2 from the germline V gene are KGHSH and LQKENI. The CDR3 runs to 19 residues. The CDR3 coding sequence is TGTGCCAGCTCCCCCTCGCACATCAGGGGCCGATCGAACACCGGGGAGCTGTTTTTT. It is translated as CASSPSHIRGRSNTGELFF. The full variable domain, completed using reference TRBV18 and TRBJ2-2, is NAGVMQNPRHLVRRRGQEARLRCSPMKGHSHVYWYRQLPEEGLKFMVYLQKENIIDESGMPKERFSAEFPKEGPSILRIQQVVRGDSAAYFCASSPSHIRGRSNTGELFFGEGSRLTVL.

This clone was counted a few times. The chain employs TRBV5-4 and TRBJ2-4, with D possibly matching TRBD2 (5 bases). The CDR3 loop spans 17 amino acids. Germline values: CDR1 SGHNT, CDR2 YYREEE (reference sequence). V lost 0 bases, J lost 0 bases, and 13 bases lay in between. CDR3 loop: CASSLGETRLAKNIQYF. The CDR3 region has the DNA TGTGCCAGCAGCTTGGGGGAGACAAGACTAGCCAAAAACATTCAGTACTTC.

The rearrangement links TRBV4-1 to TRBJ2-5; 9 nucleotides agree with TRBD2. Germline trimming cut 2 bases from V and 5 bases from J; bases unmatched to any gene: 9. This CDR3 is built from 16 residues. In germline, CDR1 is MGHRA, CDR2 YSYEKL. CDR3 protein: CASSQLDLAGRETQYF. DNA of the CDR3: TGCGCCAGCAGCCAACTTGACCTAGCGGGGCGGGAGACCCAGTACTTC.

The gene calls are TRBV30 and TRBJ2-2; D uncertain. The CDR3 length is 13 residues. CDR1 GTSNPN and CDR2 SVGIG come from the germline V gene (reference sequence). V was trimmed by 2 bases and J by 5 bases, leaving 9 bases between them. This chain's CDR3 is CAWSYAPTGELFF. Written as DNA, the CDR3 is TGTGCCTGGAGTTACGCCCCGACCGGGGAGCTGTTTTTT.

The chain combines TRBV10-3 with TRBJ2-3; D is possibly TRBD2 (6 bases). The CDR3 has 12 amino acids. Trimming removed 7 bases from V and 6 bases from J, with 11 bases in between. Looked up from germline, CDR1 is ENHRY and CDR2 is SYGVKD. The CDR3 DNA reads as TGTGCCATCAACAATGGGGGGGATACGCAGTATTTT. Translated: CAINNGGDTQYF.

The chain recombines TRBV6-5 with TRBJ2-1; TRBD2 matches at 9 bases. CDR3 length equals 15 residues. Trimming cost V 5 bases and J 0 bases; bases outside gene matches: 2. Germline CDR1 and CDR2: MNHEY and SVGAGI. In nucleotides, the CDR3 is TGTGCCAGCAGTAGCGGGAGGAACTCCTACAATGAGCAGTTCTTC. This encodes CASSSGRNSYNEQFF.

There are a few counts of this clone. The V gene is TRBV6-1, the J gene TRBJ1-2; D gene uncertain. The CDR3 covers 15 residues. Germline V gene sequence: CDR1 MNHNS, CDR2 SASEGT. The V gene lost 1 base and the J gene lost 7 bases, with 16 bases spanning the gap. In nucleotides, the CDR3 is TGTGCCAGCAGTGAAGGGGCAGGTATCCCCTCTGGCTACACCTTC. This translates into CASSEGAGIPSGYTF.

The chain joins TRBV6-5 to TRBJ1-1; 9 nucleotides line up with TRBD1. The CDR3 covers 14 residues. V dropped 2 bases and J dropped 10; count of bases not matched to a gene: 8. The V gene's germline CDR1 is MNHEY and CDR2 SVGAGI. The CDR3 DNA sequence: TGTGCCAGCAGTTACGAACCCGGGACAGGGATAGCTTTCTTT. Translated: CASSYEPGTGIAFF.

V gene TRBV4-1 combines with J gene TRBJ1-3; D is unclear. With 4 bases removed from V and 2 bases from J, the gap between germline ends came to 18 bases. The germline V gene has CDR1 MGHRA and CDR2 YSYEKL. There are 17 residues in the CDR3. The CDR3 here is CASSRAGLVAAGNTIYF. CDR3 sequence (DNA): TGCGCCAGCAGCCGAGCTGGGTTGGTAGCGGCTGGAAACACCATATATTTT.

The table lists this clone with many counts. V usage is TRBV5-1 and J usage is TRBJ2-1; D might be TRBD2 (5 bases). Between the trimmed V and J ends, which lost 3 bases and 3 bases, there was a span of 13 bases. The CDR3 consists of 15 residues. Germline V gene sequence: CDR1 SGHRS, CDR2 YFSETQ. As DNA, the CDR3 is TGCGCCAGCAGCTGGACTCCGGGCGGCTACAATGAGCAGTTCTTC. Amino acids: CASSWTPGGYNEQFF.

This clone came up a few times. V usage is TRBV7-7 and J usage is TRBJ2-5, with 12 bases matching TRBD1. The trim removed 5 bases at V and 7 bases at J, leaving 2 bases unmatched. The CDR3 totals 13 residues. Germline CDR1 SSHAT, CDR2 FNYEAQ (reference sequence). CDR3 bases: TGTGCCAGCAGCGGGGGACAGGGGGCGACCCAGTACTTC. Translating gives CASSGGQGATQYF.